The TCR beta chain under discussion was sequenced for a study of control samples from healthy donors and cancer patients. The CDR3 contains 12 residues. Germline CDR1 and CDR2: MNHEY and SVGEGT. V lost 6 bases and J lost 2, with 5 bases in between. TCRdb's copy holds only in-frame clones and misses some; the assay was immunoSEQ multiplex PCR. The sample contains over 80,000 clones, roughly 83% of which appear only once. The genes are TRBV6-2 or TRBV6-3 and TRBJ2-1; D gene ambiguous. The sample consisted of blood. The TCR sequence derives from a woman aged 30 to 39 in good health. The CDR3 here is CASRYTYNEQFF. In nucleotides, the CDR3 is TGTGCCAGCAGATACACCTACAATGAGCAGTTCTTC.